Shown below are 13 T cell receptor beta chains from a single sample sequenced in a study of blood T cells in healthy people across ages. A second 7 to 11 cycle PCR used barcoded and J-beta primers. TCRdb fed the 5' RACE reads into MiXCR, producing one record per CDR3 protein. The sample holds roughly 1.9 million distinct CDR3 sequences, roughly 43% seen once. Input material: blood. These receptors came from a human donor in good health.

This clonotype was picked up a small number of times. The chain has TRBV12-3 or TRBV12-4 and TRBJ2-5; D is ambiguous. Deletions cut 5 bases from V and 7 bases from J, with 8 bases between. CDR3 size: 11 residues. The CDR3 sequence: CASSQIGTQYF. DNA of the CDR3: TGTGCCAGCAGTCAGATCGGGACCCAGTACTTC.

This clonotype turned up a few times. The rearrangement uses TRBV6-2 or TRBV6-3 and TRBJ2-3, with 14 bases lining up with TRBD2. V shed 5 bases and J 7 bases; nucleotides not matched to a gene: 11. CDR1 is MNHEY and CDR2 is SVGEGT in the germline V gene. There are 17 residues in the CDR3. In DNA form, the CDR3 reads TGTGCCAGCAGTCTTGGGAAGACTAGCGGGAGGGGATATACGCAGTATTTT. Protein product: CASSLGKTSGRGYTQYF.

The genes are TRBV6-2 or TRBV6-3 and TRBJ1-3; no firm D call. The germline V gene encodes CDR1 MNHEY and CDR2 SVGEGT. The CDR3 has 14 residues. V gave up 7 bases and J gave up 0 bases, with 10 bases separating them. CDR3 amino acids: CASIQTISGNTIYF. CDR3 sequence (DNA): TGTGCCAGCATCCAAACGATCTCTGGAAACACCATATATTTT.

The chain uses TRBV4-1 and TRBJ2-3, with 8 nucleotides matching TRBD1. This CDR3 has 18 amino acids. CDR1 is MGHRA and CDR2 is YSYEKL in the germline V gene. Trimming cost V 0 bases and J 3 bases; bases outside gene matches: 11. The CDR3 DNA reads TGCGCCAGCAGCCAAGATCCCCGGACAGGGATGCGGACAGATACGCAGTATTTT. It translates to CASSQDPRTGMRTDTQYF.

The gene calls are TRBV20-1 and TRBJ2-1, with 7 bases that match TRBD2. The V segment lost 3 bases and the J segment 3 bases; nucleotides outside the gene matches: 11. CDR3 length: 16 amino acids. Germline V lookup: CDR1 DFQATT, CDR2 SNEGSKA (reference sequence). The CDR3, as DNA: TGCAGTGCTAGCCCGCTAGGAAGCGGGGACTACAATGAGCAGTTCTTC. This codes for CSASPLGSGDYNEQFF.

The gene calls are TRBV10-3 and TRBJ1-2; 11 bases agree with TRBD1. There are 15 residues in the CDR3. The ends lost 5 bases at V and 5 bases at J; junction bases unmatched: 7. CDR1 ENHRY and CDR2 SYGVKD come from the germline V gene. CDR3 amino acids: CAISPDRGQLYGYTF. CDR3 coding DNA: TGTGCCATCAGTCCGGACAGGGGGCAATTATATGGCTACACCTTC.

CDR3 residues: CATSDLRGYTF. The CDR3 nucleotides are TGTGCCACCAGTGATTTGCGTGGCTACACCTTC. The V and J genes are TRBV24-1 and TRBJ1-2; the D is unclear. CDR3 length: 11 amino acids. CDR1 and CDR2 from the germline V gene are KGHDR and SFDVKD. Trimming cost V 0 bases and J 7 bases, with 2 bases left between them.

CDR3 protein: CASSVLAEGDEQFF. CDR3 DNA: TGTGCCAGCAGCGTCCTAGCGGAGGGGGATGAGCAGTTCTTC. V is TRBV9 and J is TRBJ2-1; TRBD2 is a possible D gene (7 bases). The CDR3 covers 14 residues. Trimming left V 2 bases short and J 8 bases short, with 14 bases between. Germline-derived CDR1 and CDR2 are SGDLS and YYNGEE.

The chain couples TRBV20-1 to TRBJ1-1, with D hard to call. The CDR3 totals 14 residues. Per germline, CDR1 DFQATT and CDR2 SNEGSKA (reference sequence). V lost 3 bases, J lost 0 bases, and 11 bases lay in between. The CDR3 protein is CSASVAPMNTEAFF. In DNA, the CDR3 is TGCAGTGCTAGTGTAGCCCCAATGAACACTGAAGCTTTCTTT.

The chain employs TRBV3-1 and TRBJ2-1; D is unclear. Per germline, CDR1 LGHDT and CDR2 YNNKEL (reference sequence). The V and J ends lost 1 base and 4 bases respectively, with 11 bases between them. This CDR3 region has 15 residues. CDR3 bases: TGTGCCAGCAGCCAAGGGTTGACCGTATACAATGAGCAGTTCTTC. The encoded protein is CASSQGLTVYNEQFF.

This clonotype was detected a few times. The chain joins TRBV10-3 to TRBJ1-5; D unresolved. Germline V gene sequence: CDR1 ENHRY, CDR2 SYGVKD. The CDR3 is 14 amino acids. V shed 0 bases and J shed 5 bases, with 8 bases lying between them. The DNA for the CDR3 is TGTGCCATCAGTGAGTCAACAATGGATCAGCCCCAGCATTTT. This sequence encodes CAISESTMDQPQHF.

The V gene is TRBV5-5, the J gene TRBJ1-5; TRBD1 aligns across 10 bases. There are 14 residues in the CDR3. The germline CDR1 and CDR2 sequences are SGHKS and YYEKEE (reference sequence). The V segment lost 4 bases and the J segment 7 bases; nucleotides outside the gene matches: 5. CDR3 region: CASSAGTGEQPQHF. DNA of the CDR3: TGTGCCAGCAGCGCCGGGACAGGGGAACAGCCCCAGCATTTT.

The chain links TRBV28 to TRBJ1-5; no reliable D call. Trimming cost V 7 bases and J 4 bases, with 14 bases left between them. Germline V gene sequence: CDR1 MDHEN, CDR2 SYDVKM. The CDR3 is 14 residues long. This CDR3 is CASTPPPLNQPQHF. The CDR3 DNA reads as TGTGCCAGCACCCCTCCCCCACTAAATCAGCCCCAGCATTTT.